Listed below are T cell receptor beta chains from one sample, sequenced in a study of cytomegalovirus exposure and HLA in healthy donors. Sequencing used immunoSEQ multiplex PCR; TCRdb keeps in-frame clones, though not all of them. Its table records 38,000 or so clones. Sequences were obtained from PBMCs. Receptor source: a man in his forties in good health and CMV-seropositive. Both conserved end residues are part of each CDR3.

j_gene: TRBJ2-5
v_gene: TRBV2
CDR3aa: CAGSGLARETQYF

j_gene: TRBJ1-1
v_gene: TRBV11-3
CDR3aa: CASGPRVVAEAFF

j_gene: TRBJ1-2
v_gene: TRBV19
CDR3aa: CATRTTGTGDYGYTF

j_gene: TRBJ1-1
v_gene: TRBV18
CDR3aa: CASSRTLDTEAFF

j_gene: TRBJ2-1
v_gene: TRBV9
CDR3aa: CASSVDSLINEQFF

j_gene: TRBJ2-1
v_gene: TRBV14
CDR3aa: CASSQPSIRAGRRNEQFF

j_gene: TRBJ2-1
v_gene: TRBV5-8
CDR3aa: CASSFPRTSGLYNEQFF

j_gene: TRBJ2-4
v_gene: TRBV5-4
CDR3aa: CASSLGSGSDIQYF

j_gene: TRBJ2-1
v_gene: TRBV15
CDR3aa: CATSPGLAGVGGEQFF

j_gene: -
v_gene: TRBV9
CDR3aa: CASSVGDSGYYEQYF

j_gene: TRBJ1-4
v_gene: TRBV27
CDR3aa: CASSPRGHEEKLFF

j_gene: -
v_gene: TRBV13
CDR3aa: CASSLEDRPYEQYF

j_gene: TRBJ2-5
v_gene: TRBV18
CDR3aa: CASSPGTQETQYF

j_gene: TRBJ1-2
v_gene: TRBV11-3
CDR3aa: CASSRQGANYGYTF